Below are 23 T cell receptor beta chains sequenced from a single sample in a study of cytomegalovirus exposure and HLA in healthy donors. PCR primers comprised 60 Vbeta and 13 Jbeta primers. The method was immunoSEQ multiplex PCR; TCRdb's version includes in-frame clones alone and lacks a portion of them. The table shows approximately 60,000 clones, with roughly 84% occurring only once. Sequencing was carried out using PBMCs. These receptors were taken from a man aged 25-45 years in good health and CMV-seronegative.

CDR3 DNA: TGCAGCGTTGAACGGGGGGCAATGTATGGCTACACCTTC. As protein: CSVERGAMYGYTF. The genes are TRBV29-1 and TRBJ1-2; D possibly corresponds to TRBD1 (6 bases). Germline CDR1 SQVTM, CDR2 ANQGSEA. V lost 2 bases to trimming and J lost 5 bases, with 12 bases between them. The CDR3 is 13 residues long.

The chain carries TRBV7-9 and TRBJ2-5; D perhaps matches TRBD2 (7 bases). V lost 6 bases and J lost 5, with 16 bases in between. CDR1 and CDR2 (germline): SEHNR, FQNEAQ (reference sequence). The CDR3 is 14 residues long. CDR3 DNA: TGTGCCAGCAGTCGGGGAGGGGGTACTGAGACCCAGTACTTC. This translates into CASSRGGGTETQYF.

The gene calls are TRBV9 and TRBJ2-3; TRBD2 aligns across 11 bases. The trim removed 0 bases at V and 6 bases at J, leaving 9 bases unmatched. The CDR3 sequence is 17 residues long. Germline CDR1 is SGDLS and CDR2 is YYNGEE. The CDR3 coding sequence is TGTGCCAGCAGCGTAGTCCCGACTAGCGGGGCCCGGGATACGCAGTATTTT. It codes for CASSVVPTSGARDTQYF.

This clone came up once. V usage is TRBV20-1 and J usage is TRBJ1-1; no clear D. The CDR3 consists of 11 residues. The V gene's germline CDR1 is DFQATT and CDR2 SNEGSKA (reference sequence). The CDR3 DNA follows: TGCAGCGCGCAAGAGAACACTGAAGCTTTCTTT. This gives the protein CSAQENTEAFF.

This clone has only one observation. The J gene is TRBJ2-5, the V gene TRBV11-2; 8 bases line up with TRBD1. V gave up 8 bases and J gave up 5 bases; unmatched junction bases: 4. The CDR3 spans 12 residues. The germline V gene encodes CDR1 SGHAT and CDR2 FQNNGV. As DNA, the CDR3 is TGTGCCAGCGGCAGGGGGCACGAGACCCAGTACTTC. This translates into CASGRGHETQYF.

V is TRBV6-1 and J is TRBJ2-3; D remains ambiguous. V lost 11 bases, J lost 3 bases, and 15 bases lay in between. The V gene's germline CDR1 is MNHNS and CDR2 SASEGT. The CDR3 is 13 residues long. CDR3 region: CAGTMGLTDTQYF. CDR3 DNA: TGTGCCGGCACTATGGGCTTGACAGATACGCAGTATTTT.

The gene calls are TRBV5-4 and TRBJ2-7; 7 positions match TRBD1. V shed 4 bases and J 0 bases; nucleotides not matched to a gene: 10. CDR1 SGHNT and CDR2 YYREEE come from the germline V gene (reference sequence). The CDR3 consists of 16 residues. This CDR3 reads CASSKTGAFPSYEQYF. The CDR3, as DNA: TGTGCCAGCAGCAAAACAGGGGCCTTCCCCTCCTACGAGCAGTACTTC.

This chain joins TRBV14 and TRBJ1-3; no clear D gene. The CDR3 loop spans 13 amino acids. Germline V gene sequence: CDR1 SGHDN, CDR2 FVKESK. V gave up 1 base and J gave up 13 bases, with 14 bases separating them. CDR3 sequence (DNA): TGTGCCAGCAGCCAAGTCCCACCAGCGGGGATATATTTT. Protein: CASSQVPPAGIYF.

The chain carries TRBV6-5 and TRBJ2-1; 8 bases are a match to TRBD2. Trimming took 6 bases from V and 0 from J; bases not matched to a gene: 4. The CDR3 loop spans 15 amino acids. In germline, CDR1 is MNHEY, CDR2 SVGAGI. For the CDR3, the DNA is TGTGCCAGCAGGCCAACTAGCGGCTCCTACAATGAGCAGTTCTTC. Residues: CASRPTSGSYNEQFF.

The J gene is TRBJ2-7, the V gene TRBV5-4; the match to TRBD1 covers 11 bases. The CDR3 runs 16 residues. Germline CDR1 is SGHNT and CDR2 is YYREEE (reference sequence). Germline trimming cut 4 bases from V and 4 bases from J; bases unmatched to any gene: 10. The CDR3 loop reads CASSPGGDRGLYEQYF. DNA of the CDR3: TGTGCCAGCAGCCCCGGTGGGGACAGGGGGTTGTACGAGCAGTACTTC. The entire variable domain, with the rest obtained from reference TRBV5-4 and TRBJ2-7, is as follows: ETGVTQSPTHLIKTRGQQVTLRCSSQSGHNTVSWYQQALGQGPQFIFQYYREEENGRGNFPPRFSGLQFPNYSSELNVNALELDDSALYLCASSPGGDRGLYEQYFGPGTRLTVT.

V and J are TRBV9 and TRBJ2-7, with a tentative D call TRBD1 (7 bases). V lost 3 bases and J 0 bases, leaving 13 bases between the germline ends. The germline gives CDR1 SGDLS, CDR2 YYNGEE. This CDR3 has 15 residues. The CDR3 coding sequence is TGTGCCAGCAGCGGGGGGGCAGGGGGCTCCTACGAGCAGTACTTC. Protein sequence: CASSGGAGGSYEQYF.

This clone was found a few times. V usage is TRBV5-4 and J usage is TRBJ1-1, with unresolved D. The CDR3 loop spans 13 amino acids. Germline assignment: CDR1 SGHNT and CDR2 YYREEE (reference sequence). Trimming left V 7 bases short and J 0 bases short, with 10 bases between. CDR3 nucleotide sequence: TGTGCCAGCCAGGAGGTTCTGAACACTGAAGCTTTCTTT. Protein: CASQEVLNTEAFF.

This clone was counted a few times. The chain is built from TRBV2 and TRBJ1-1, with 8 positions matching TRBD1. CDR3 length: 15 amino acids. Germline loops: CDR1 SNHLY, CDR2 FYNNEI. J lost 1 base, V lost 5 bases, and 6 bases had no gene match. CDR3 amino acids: CASSFTGTGNTEAFF. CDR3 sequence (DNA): TGTGCCAGCAGTTTCACCGGGACAGGGAACACTGAAGCTTTCTTT.

CDR3 sequence: CASSPRPSGGGPYQETQYF. The CDR3 coding sequence is TGTGCCAGCAGCCCGCGCCCTAGCGGGGGGGGCCCGTACCAAGAGACCCAGTACTTC. The rearrangement uses TRBV9 and TRBJ2-5, with 12 bases that match TRBD2. V trimming: 4 bases; J trimming: 0 bases; junction bases outside the gene matches: 13. The CDR3 extends over 19 amino acids. Per germline, CDR1 SGDLS and CDR2 YYNGEE.

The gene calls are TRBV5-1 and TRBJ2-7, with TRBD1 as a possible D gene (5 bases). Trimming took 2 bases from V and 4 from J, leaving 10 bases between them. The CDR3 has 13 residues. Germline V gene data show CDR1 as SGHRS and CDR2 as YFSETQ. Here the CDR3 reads CASSLQDPYEQYF. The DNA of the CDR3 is TGCGCCAGCAGCTTACAGGATCCATACGAGCAGTACTTC.

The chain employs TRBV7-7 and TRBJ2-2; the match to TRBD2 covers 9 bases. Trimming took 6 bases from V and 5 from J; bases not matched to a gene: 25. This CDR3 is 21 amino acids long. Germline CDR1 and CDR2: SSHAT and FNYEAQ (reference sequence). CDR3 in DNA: TGTGCCAGCAGTCCCACAGGGTTTGGACTAGCGACGCCCGGGTGGACCGGGGAGCTGTTTTTT. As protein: CASSPTGFGLATPGWTGELFF. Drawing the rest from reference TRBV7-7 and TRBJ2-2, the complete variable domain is GAGVSQSPRYKVTKRGQDVTLRCDPISSHATLYWYQQALGQGPEFLTYFNYEAQPDKSGLPSDRFSAERPEGSISTLTIQRTEQRDSAMYRCASSPTGFGLATPGWTGELFFGEGSRLTVL.

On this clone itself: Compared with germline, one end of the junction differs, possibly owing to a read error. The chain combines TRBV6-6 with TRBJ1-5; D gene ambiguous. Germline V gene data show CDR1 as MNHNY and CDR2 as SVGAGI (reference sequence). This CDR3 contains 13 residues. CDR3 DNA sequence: TGTGCCAGCAGCACCCGTAGCGATCAGCCCCAGCATTTT. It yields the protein CASSTRSDQPQHF.

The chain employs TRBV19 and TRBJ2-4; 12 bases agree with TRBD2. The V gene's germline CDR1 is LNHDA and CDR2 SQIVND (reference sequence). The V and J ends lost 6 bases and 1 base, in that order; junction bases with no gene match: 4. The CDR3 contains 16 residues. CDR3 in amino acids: CASSLAGGRAKNIQYF. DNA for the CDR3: TGTGCCAGTAGCCTAGCGGGGGGGCGGGCCAAAAACATTCAGTACTTC.

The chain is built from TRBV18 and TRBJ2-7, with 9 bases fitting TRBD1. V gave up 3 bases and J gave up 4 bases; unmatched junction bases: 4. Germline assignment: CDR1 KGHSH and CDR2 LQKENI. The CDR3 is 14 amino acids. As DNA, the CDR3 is TGTGCCAGCTCACCGGACAGGGGAGCTTACGAGCAGTACTTC. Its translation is CASSPDRGAYEQYF. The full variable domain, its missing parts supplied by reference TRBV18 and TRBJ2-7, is NAGVMQNPRHLVRRRGQEARLRCSPMKGHSHVYWYRQLPEEGLKFMVYLQKENIIDESGMPKERFSAEFPKEGPSILRIQQVVRGDSAAYFCASSPDRGAYEQYFGPGTRLTVT.

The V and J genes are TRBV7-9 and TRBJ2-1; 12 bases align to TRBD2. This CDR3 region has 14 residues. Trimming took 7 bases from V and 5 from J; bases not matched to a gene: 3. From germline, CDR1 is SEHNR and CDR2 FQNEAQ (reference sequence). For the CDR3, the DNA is TGTGCCAGCACCCCTAGCGGGAGGGACAATGAGCAGTTCTTC. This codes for CASTPSGRDNEQFF.

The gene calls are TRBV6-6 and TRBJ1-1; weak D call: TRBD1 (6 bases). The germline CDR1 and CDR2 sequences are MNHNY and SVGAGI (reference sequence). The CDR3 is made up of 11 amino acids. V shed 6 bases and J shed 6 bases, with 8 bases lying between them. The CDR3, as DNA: TGTGCCAGCAGAGGGGGTGCTGAAGCTTTCTTT. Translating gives CASRGGAEAFF.

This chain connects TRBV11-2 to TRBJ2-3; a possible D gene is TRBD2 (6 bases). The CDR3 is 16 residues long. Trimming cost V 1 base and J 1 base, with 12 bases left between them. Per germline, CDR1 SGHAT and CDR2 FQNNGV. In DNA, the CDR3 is TGTGCCAGCAGCTTAGCACAGGCTAGCGGCACAGATACGCAGTATTTT. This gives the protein CASSLAQASGTDTQYF.

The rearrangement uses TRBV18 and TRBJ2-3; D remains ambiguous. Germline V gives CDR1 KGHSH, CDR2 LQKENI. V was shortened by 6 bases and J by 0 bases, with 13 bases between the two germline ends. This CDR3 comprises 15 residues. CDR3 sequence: CASSSYTASTDTQYF. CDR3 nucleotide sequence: TGTGCCAGCTCCTCCTATACAGCTAGCACAGATACGCAGTATTTT.